This T cell receptor (beta chain) was recovered during a study of blood T cells in healthy people across ages. V was cut by 1 base and J by 7 bases, with 13 bases left in between. Looked up from germline, CDR1 is LGHNA and CDR2 is YNFKEQ. This CDR3 is 14 amino acids long. This clonotype was seen only a few times. A second roughly 7 to 11 cycle PCR used barcoded and J-beta primers. TCRdb used MiXCR to reprocess the 5' RACE reads, holding one entry per CDR3 protein. The repertoire includes hundreds of thousands of distinct CDR3 sequences, roughly 58% of them detected once, and about two fifths sits in the top ten.

The chain employs TRBV4-2 and TRBJ1-1, with a possible D match to TRBD1 (6 bases). The sequence came from a man aged 60 to 69 in good health. Sequences were obtained from blood. The CDR3 nucleotides are TGTGCCAGCAGCCAAGGGGGGGGGCAAGGTGAAGCTTTCTTT. It yields the protein CASSQGGGQGEAFF.